Each of the 18 T cell receptor beta chains below was sequenced from the same sample in a study of low-dose radiotherapy and immunotherapy resistance in tumors. Both TCRalpha and TCRbeta chains were reverse transcribed with V-gene-specific primers. The PCR that amplified TCRs ran for around 20 cycles, relying on a constant-region primer and a V-primer adapter. TCRdb reprocessed the reads via MiXCR and lists one record per CDR3 protein. The profile shows 16,000 or so distinct CDR3 sequences, about 74% of them singletons. The receptors shown here come from a human donor with advanced metastatic prostate, ovarian, gallbladder or colorectal cancer (not recorded which). This table probably holds off-target reads from a library built for another chain.

The chain has TRBV7-8 and TRBJ2-1; D may be TRBD1 (6 bases). CDR3 length equals 16 residues. Germline V gene sequence: CDR1 SGHVS, CDR2 FQNEAQ. Trimming cost V 5 bases and J 4 bases, with 18 bases left between them. The CDR3: CASSRESGTPYNEQFF. CDR3 DNA sequence: TGTGCCAGCAGCAGAGAGTCCGGGACACCATACAATGAGCAGTTCTTC.

The table lists this clonotype with a few counts. The chain recombines TRBV4-1 with TRBJ2-7, with no clear D. Trimming stripped 0 bases from V and 4 bases from J, with 22 bases between. This CDR3 has 18 amino acids. Germline CDR1 and CDR2: MGHRA and YSYEKL. CDR3 in amino acids: CASSQDPSLGRAPYEQYF. DNA for the CDR3: TGCGCCAGCAGCCAAGATCCTTCCCTGGGAAGGGCCCCATACGAGCAGTACTTC.

This clonotype was counted once. V usage is TRBV14 and J usage is TRBJ2-5, with D perhaps TRBD2 (7 bases). Between the trimmed V and J ends, which lost 3 bases and 2 bases, there was a span of 16 bases. Germline V gene data show CDR1 as SGHDN and CDR2 as FVKESK. This CDR3 comprises 16 residues. This CDR3 is CASSQDRGAGQETQYF. DNA for the CDR3: TGTGCCAGCAGCCAGGACCGGGGGGCCGGACAAGAGACCCAGTACTTC.

The rearrangement uses TRBV24-1 and TRBJ2-3; 10 bases fit TRBD2. There are 17 residues in the CDR3. V lost 0 bases and J lost 6; bases outside the gene matches: 8. CDR1 and CDR2 (germline): KGHDR, SFDVKD. CDR3 loop: CATSDLRGTSVPDTQYF. DNA for the CDR3: TGTGCCACCAGTGATTTGAGGGGGACTAGCGTCCCGGATACGCAGTATTTT.

V is TRBV6-1 and J is TRBJ2-3; TRBD1 matches at 7 bases. CDR1 and CDR2 (germline): MNHNS, SASEGT. The V and J ends lost 5 bases and 4 bases, in that order; junction bases with no gene match: 9. This CDR3 is 15 amino acids long. The CDR3 loop reads CASSSQGSTSDTQYF. The CDR3 coding sequence is TGTGCCAGCAGTTCACAGGGGTCTACTTCAGATACGCAGTATTTT.

The J gene is TRBJ1-5, the V gene TRBV6-2 or TRBV6-3, with no clear D. Germline V gene data show CDR1 as MNHEY and CDR2 as SVGEGT. Trimming removed 6 bases at V and 0 bases at J, with 12 bases between. The length of the CDR3 is 15 residues. The CDR3 bases are TGTGCCAGCAGGCCAAGGTGGGATAGCAATCAGCCCCAGCATTTT. Translation gives CASRPRWDSNQPQHF.

V and J are TRBV18 and TRBJ2-7; D is unclear. The CDR3 is made up of 16 amino acids. The V end lost 1 base, the J end lost 4 bases, and 17 bases lay between the germline ends. The V gene's germline CDR1 is KGHSH and CDR2 LQKENI. CDR3 sequence: CASSPQGGSGPYEQYF. The CDR3 DNA reads TGTGCCAGCTCACCACAGGGCGGCAGTGGTCCATACGAGCAGTACTTC.

The rearrangement joins TRBV19 to TRBJ2-5, with 7 nucleotides matching TRBD1. The CDR3 totals 14 residues. With V trimmed by 5 bases and J by 7 bases, 10 bases remained unmatched. CDR1 is LNHDA, CDR2 SQIVND, per germline (reference sequence). CDR3 DNA sequence: TGTGCCAGTAGTCCTCGGACAGGCCCAGGGACCCAGTACTTC. It specifies CASSPRTGPGTQYF.

V gene TRBV5-5 combines with J gene TRBJ2-3, with D unresolved. V was clipped by 3 bases and J by 4 bases, with 12 bases between them. The CDR3 is made up of 14 amino acids. In germline, CDR1 is SGHKS, CDR2 YYEKEE (reference sequence). CDR3 sequence reads: CASSYLGFADTQYF. CDR3 DNA sequence: TGTGCCAGCAGCTACCTAGGTTTCGCAGATACGCAGTATTTT.

This clonotype was detected a few times. The V gene is TRBV5-4, the J gene TRBJ2-1; 8 nucleotides match TRBD2. The germline gives CDR1 SGHNT, CDR2 YYREEE (reference sequence). The trim removed 3 bases at V and 0 bases at J, leaving 14 bases unmatched. This CDR3 is 19 amino acids long. The DNA of the CDR3 is TGTGCCAGCAGCTCGGGGGGGGGGCCGGCGGGTTTCTCCTACAATGAGCAGTTCTTC. Residues: CASSSGGGPAGFSYNEQFF.

This clonotype was seen a handful of times. The V and J genes are TRBV5-1 and TRBJ2-7; D unclear. From germline, CDR1 is SGHRS and CDR2 YFSETQ. The CDR3 is 17 residues long. Trimming took off 1 base at V and 2 bases at J, with 19 bases between the two ends. The CDR3 loop is CASSLWVGTAGTYEQYF. CDR3 coding DNA: TGCGCCAGCAGCTTGTGGGTAGGAACGGCTGGGACCTACGAGCAGTACTTC. The whole variable domain, filled in from reference TRBV5-1 and TRBJ2-7, reads KAGVTQTPRYLIKTRGQQVTLSCSPISGHRSVSWYQQTPGQGLQFLFEYFSETQRNKGNFPGRFSGRQFSNSRSEMNVSTLELGDSALYLCASSLWVGTAGTYEQYFGPGTRLTVT.

This chain connects TRBV28 to TRBJ2-6, with TRBD2 identical over 13 bases. The CDR3 runs to 18 residues. Germline lookup yields CDR1 MDHEN and CDR2 SYDVKM. V lost 2 bases to trimming and J lost 2 bases; unmatched junction nucleotides: 3. DNA for the CDR3: TGTGCCAGCAGTTTAATAGGGACTAGCGGGACTGGGGCCAACGTCCTGACTTTC. It is translated as CASSLIGTSGTGANVLTF.

This chain connects TRBV5-1 to TRBJ2-7, with D perhaps matching TRBD1 (6 bases). V was pared by 0 bases and J by 6 bases, with 13 bases between. The CDR3 loop spans 14 amino acids. Per germline, CDR1 SGHRS and CDR2 YFSETQ. The CDR3 DNA reads TGCGCCAGCAGCTTGGGTCACAGGGACGGCGAGCAGTACTTC. Residues: CASSLGHRDGEQYF.

The chain carries TRBV5-1 and TRBJ1-1; TRBD1 agrees at 7 bases. The V segment lost 3 bases and the J segment 1 base; nucleotides outside the gene matches: 6. Germline-derived CDR1 and CDR2 are SGHRS and YFSETQ. CDR3 length equals 15 residues. The CDR3 is CASSSQGTKNTEAFF. For the CDR3, the DNA is TGCGCCAGCAGCTCACAGGGGACAAAGAACACTGAAGCTTTCTTT.

The V gene is TRBV28, the J gene TRBJ1-6, with unresolved D. CDR3 size: 11 residues. CDR1 is MDHEN and CDR2 is SYDVKM in the germline V gene. The V end lost 6 bases, the J end lost 6 bases, and 3 bases lay between the germline ends. The CDR3 protein is CASRSNSPLHF. The CDR3 bases are TGTGCCAGCAGGAGTAATTCACCCCTCCACTTT.

The chain has TRBV9 and TRBJ2-1; TRBD2 matches at 8 bases. CDR1 is SGDLS, CDR2 YYNGEE, per germline. V shed 4 bases, J shed 3 bases, and the junction held 6 bases outside the gene matches. The CDR3 is made up of 15 amino acids. In nucleotides, the CDR3 is TGTGCCAGCAGCCCAGGGACTAGTGTCTACAATGAGCAGTTCTTC. It specifies CASSPGTSVYNEQFF.

This chain connects TRBV18 to TRBJ1-1; 7 bases align to TRBD1. The trim removed 3 bases at V and 1 base at J, leaving 8 bases unmatched. The germline gives CDR1 KGHSH, CDR2 LQKENI. The CDR3 runs 16 residues. The CDR3 DNA sequence: TGTGCCAGCTCACCCCGACATGGGACAGAGAACACTGAAGCTTTCTTT. This translates into CASSPRHGTENTEAFF. Full variable domain (missing parts from reference TRBV18 and TRBJ1-1): NAGVMQNPRHLVRRRGQEARLRCSPMKGHSHVYWYRQLPEEGLKFMVYLQKENIIDESGMPKERFSAEFPKEGPSILRIQQVVRGDSAAYFCASSPRHGTENTEAFFGQGTRLTVV.

This clonotype was observed once. This chain connects TRBV29-1 to TRBJ2-1; 9 bases are a match to TRBD1. J was trimmed by 2 bases and V by 5 bases; bases with no gene match: 1. CDR1 and CDR2 from the germline V gene are SQVTM and ANQGSEA. The CDR3 runs to 13 residues. CDR3 in amino acids: CSVRQGAYNEQFF. The CDR3 bases are TGCAGCGTTAGACAGGGGGCCTACAATGAGCAGTTCTTC.